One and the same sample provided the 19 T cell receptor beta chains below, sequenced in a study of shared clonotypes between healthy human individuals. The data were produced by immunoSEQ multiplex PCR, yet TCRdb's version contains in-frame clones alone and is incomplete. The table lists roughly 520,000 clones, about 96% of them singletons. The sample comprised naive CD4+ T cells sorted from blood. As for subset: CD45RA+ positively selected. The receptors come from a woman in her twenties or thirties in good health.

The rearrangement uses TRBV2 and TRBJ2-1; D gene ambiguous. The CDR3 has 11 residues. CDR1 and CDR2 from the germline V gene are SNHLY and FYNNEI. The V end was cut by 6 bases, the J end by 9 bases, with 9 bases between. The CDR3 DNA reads TGTGCCAGCAGAGGGTGGTCTGAGCAGTTCTTC. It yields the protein CASRGWSEQFF.

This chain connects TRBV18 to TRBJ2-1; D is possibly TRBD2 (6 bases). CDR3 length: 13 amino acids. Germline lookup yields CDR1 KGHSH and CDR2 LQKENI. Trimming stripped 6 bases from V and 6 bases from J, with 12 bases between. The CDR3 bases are TGTGCCAGCTCGCTAACTAGCTCCAATGAGCAGTTCTTC. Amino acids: CASSLTSSNEQFF.

The DNA of the CDR3 is TGTGCCAGCAGCTTGGTTGCAGGGGGAAATGAGCAGTTCTTC. This translates into CASSLVAGGNEQFF. The chain combines TRBV5-4 with TRBJ2-1; 7 bases fit TRBD1. CDR3 length: 14 residues. V shed 0 bases and J 7 bases; nucleotides not matched to a gene: 4. Germline CDR1 and CDR2: SGHNT and YYREEE (reference sequence).

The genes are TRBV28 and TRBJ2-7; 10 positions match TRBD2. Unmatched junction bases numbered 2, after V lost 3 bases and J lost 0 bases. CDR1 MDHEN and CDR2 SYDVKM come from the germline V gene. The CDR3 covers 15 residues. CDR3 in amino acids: CASSFTSGASYEQYF. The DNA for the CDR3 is TGTGCCAGCAGTTTTACTAGCGGGGCCTCCTACGAGCAGTACTTC.

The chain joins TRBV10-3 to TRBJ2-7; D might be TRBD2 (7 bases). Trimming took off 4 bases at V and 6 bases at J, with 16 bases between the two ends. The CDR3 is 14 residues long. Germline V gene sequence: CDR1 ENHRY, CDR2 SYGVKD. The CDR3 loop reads CAISGVQGGGEQYF. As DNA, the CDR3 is TGTGCCATCAGTGGTGTCCAGGGAGGGGGCGAGCAGTACTTC.

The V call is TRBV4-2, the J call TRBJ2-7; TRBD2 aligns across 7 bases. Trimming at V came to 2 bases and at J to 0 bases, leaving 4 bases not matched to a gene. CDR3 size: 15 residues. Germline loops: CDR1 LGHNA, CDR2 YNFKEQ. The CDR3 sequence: CASSQMTSTSYEQYF. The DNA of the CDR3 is TGTGCCAGCAGCCAAATGACTAGCACCTCCTACGAGCAGTACTTC.

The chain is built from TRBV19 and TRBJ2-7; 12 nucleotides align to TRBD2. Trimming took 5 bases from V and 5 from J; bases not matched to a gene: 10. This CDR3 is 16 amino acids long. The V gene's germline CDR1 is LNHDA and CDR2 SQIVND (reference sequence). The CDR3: CASSPQSSGRAHEQYF. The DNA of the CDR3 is TGTGCCAGTAGTCCTCAATCTAGCGGGAGGGCCCACGAGCAGTACTTC.

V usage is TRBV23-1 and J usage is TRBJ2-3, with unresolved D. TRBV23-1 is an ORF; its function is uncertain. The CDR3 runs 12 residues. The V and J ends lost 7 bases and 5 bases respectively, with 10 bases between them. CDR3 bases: TGCGCCAGCAACCTCCCCCGAGATACGCAGTATTTT. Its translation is CASNLPRDTQYF.

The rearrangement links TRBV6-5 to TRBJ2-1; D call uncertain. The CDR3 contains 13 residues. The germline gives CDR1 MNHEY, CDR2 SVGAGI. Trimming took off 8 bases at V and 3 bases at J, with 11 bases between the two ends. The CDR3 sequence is CASRPRSYNEQFF. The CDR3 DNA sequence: TGTGCCAGCCGGCCTAGAAGCTACAATGAGCAGTTCTTC.

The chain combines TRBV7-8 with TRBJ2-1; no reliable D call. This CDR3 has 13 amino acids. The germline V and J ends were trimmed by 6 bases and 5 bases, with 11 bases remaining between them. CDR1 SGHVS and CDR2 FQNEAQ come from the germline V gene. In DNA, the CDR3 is TGTGCCAGCAGAAGCCCGGGTCACAATGAGCAGTTCTTC. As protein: CASRSPGHNEQFF.

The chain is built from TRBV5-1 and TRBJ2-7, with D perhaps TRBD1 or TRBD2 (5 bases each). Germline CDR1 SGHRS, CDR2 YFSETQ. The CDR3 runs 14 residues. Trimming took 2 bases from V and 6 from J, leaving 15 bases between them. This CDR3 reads CASSFRGGTIEQYF. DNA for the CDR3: TGCGCCAGCAGCTTTAGGGGTGGGACCATCGAGCAGTACTTC.

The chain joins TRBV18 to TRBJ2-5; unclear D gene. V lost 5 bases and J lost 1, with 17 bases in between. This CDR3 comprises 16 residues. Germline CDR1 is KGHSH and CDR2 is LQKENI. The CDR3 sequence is CASSAKRLAAQETQYF. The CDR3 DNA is TGTGCCAGCTCAGCGAAACGGCTTGCAGCCCAAGAGACCCAGTACTTC.

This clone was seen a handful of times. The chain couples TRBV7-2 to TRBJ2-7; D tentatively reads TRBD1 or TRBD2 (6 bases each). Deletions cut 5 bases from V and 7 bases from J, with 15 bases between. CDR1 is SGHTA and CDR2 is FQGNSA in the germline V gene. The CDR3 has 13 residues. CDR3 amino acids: CASSRPVGGEQYF. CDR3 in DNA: TGTGCCAGCAGCCGCCCCGTAGGGGGGGAGCAGTACTTC.

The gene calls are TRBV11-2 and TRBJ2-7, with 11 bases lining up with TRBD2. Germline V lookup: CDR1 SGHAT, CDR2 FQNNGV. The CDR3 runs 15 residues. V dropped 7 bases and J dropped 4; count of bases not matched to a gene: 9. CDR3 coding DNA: TGTGCCAGCACCCATACCGGGACTAGCGGATACGAGCAGTACTTC. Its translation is CASTHTGTSGYEQYF. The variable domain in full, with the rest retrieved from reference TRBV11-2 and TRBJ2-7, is EAGVAQSPRYKIIEKRQSVAFWCNPISGHATLYWYQQILGQGPKLLIQFQNNGVVDDSQLPKDRFSAERLKGVDSTLKIQPAKLEDSAVYLCASTHTGTSGYEQYFGPGTRLTVT.

CDR3 bases: TGCGCCAGCAGCCCAAGCGGGAGCCCGAAAGAGACCCAGTACTTC. Protein: CASSPSGSPKETQYF. This chain joins TRBV5-1 and TRBJ2-5, with TRBD2 matching over 8 bases. Germline V gene sequence: CDR1 SGHRS, CDR2 YFSETQ. The CDR3 contains 15 residues. V lost 4 bases to trimming and J lost 3 bases; unmatched junction nucleotides: 8. Combining the CDR3 with reference TRBV5-1 and TRBJ2-5 gives the whole variable domain KAGVTQTPRYLIKTRGQQVTLSCSPISGHRSVSWYQQTPGQGLQFLFEYFSETQRNKGNFPGRFSGRQFSNSRSEMNVSTLELGDSALYLCASSPSGSPKETQYFGPGTRLLVL.

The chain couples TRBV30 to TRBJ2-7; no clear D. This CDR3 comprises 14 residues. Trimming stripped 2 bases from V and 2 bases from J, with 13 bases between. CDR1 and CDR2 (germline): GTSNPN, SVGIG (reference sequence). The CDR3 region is CAWSLGYGTYEQYF. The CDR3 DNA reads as TGTGCCTGGAGTTTGGGTTACGGAACCTACGAGCAGTACTTC.

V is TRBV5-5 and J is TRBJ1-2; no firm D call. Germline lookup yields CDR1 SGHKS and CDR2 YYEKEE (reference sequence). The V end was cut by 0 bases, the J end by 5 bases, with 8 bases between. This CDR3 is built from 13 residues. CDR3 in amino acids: CASSLAPKYGYTF. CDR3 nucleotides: TGTGCCAGCAGCTTGGCACCGAAGTATGGCTACACCTTC.

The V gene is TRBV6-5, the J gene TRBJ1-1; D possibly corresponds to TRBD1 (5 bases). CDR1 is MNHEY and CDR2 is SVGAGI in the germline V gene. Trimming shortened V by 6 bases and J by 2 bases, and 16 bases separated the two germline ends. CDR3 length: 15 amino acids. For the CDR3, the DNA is TGTGCCAGCAGACTTTTGGGGGTCGGAAACACTGAAGCTTTCTTT. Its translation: CASRLLGVGNTEAFF.

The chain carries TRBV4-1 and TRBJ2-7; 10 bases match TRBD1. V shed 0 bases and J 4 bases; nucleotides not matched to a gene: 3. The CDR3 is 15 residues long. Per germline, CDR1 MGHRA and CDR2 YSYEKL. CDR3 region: CASSQEGQGPYEQYF. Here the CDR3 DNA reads TGCGCCAGCAGCCAAGAGGGACAGGGGCCGTACGAGCAGTACTTC.